This entry features one T cell receptor (beta chain) sequence. As yet, its antigen is unknown. These data belong to a study of CD8 T cells in Susac syndrome. Study conclusions and caveats: Individuals included in the TCR sequencing and HLA analysis were acknowledged by the study to be relatively few in number.

Random hexamers served to reverse transcribe roughly 0.45 to 1 ug RNA. It was immunoSEQ multiplex PCR that amplified TCR beta CDR3 across 54 Vbeta and 13 Jbeta. TCRdb re-derived calls from the immunoSEQ multiplex PCR reads in MiXCR, one entry per CDR3 protein. The repertoire holds roughly 150,000 distinct CDR3 sequences, with around 95% as singletons. V was shortened by 5 bases and J by 4 bases, with 14 bases between the two germline ends. The germline gives CDR1 SGHAT, CDR2 FQNNGV. CDR3 length: 15 amino acids. TEMRA cells underwent FACS enrichment and CD8+ and CD4+ T cells underwent negative isolation.

The J gene is TRBJ2-2, the V gene TRBV11-2; D might be TRBD1 (6 bases). The sample was CD8+ T cells from PBMCs. This TCR derives from a human donor with multiple sclerosis. The CDR3 sequence: CASSNRDNFTGELFF. For the CDR3, the DNA is TGTGCCAGCAGCAACCGGGACAACTTCACCGGGGAGCTGTTTTTT.